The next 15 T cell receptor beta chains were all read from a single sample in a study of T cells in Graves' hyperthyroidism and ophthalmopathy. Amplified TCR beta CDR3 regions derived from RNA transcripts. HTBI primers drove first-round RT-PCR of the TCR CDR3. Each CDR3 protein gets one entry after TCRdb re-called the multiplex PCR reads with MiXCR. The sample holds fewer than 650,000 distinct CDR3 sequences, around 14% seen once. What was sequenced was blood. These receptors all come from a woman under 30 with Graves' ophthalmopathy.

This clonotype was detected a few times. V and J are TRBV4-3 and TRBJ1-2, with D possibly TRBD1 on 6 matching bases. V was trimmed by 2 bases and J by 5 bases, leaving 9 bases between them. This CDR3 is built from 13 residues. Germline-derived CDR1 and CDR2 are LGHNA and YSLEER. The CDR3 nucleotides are TGCGCCAGCAGCCAAAACACAGGGTATGGCTACACCTTC. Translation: CASSQNTGYGYTF.

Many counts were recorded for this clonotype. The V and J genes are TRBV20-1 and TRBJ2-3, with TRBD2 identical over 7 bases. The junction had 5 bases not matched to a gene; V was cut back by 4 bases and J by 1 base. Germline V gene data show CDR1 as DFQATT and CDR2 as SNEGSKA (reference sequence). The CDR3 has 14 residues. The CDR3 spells CSAKLAPGTDTQYF. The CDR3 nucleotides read TGCAGTGCTAAACTAGCGCCAGGCACAGATACGCAGTATTTT.

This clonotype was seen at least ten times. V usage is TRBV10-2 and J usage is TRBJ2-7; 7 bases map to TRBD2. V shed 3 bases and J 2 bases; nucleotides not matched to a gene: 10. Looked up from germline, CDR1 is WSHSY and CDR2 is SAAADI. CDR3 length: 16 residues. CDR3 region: CASSEVASGSAYEQYF. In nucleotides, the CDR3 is TGCGCCAGCAGTGAAGTGGCTAGCGGTTCTGCCTACGAGCAGTACTTC.

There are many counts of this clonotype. The CDR3 bases are TGTGCCAGCAGCTCTGGCAGCGGGAGGCAGTACTTC. It codes for CASSSGSGRQYF. This sequence joins TRBV11-2 and TRBJ2-7; the match to TRBD2 covers 8 bases. The CDR3 runs 12 residues. Losses at the gene ends were 4 bases for V and 9 bases for J; bases not matched to a gene: 5. Germline V lookup: CDR1 SGHAT, CDR2 FQNNGV. Together with reference TRBV11-2 and TRBJ2-7, the CDR3 gives the full variable domain: EAGVAQSPRYKIIEKRQSVAFWCNPISGHATLYWYQQILGQGPKLLIQFQNNGVVDDSQLPKDRFSAERLKGVDSTLKIQPAKLEDSAVYLCASSSGSGRQYFGPGTRLTVT.

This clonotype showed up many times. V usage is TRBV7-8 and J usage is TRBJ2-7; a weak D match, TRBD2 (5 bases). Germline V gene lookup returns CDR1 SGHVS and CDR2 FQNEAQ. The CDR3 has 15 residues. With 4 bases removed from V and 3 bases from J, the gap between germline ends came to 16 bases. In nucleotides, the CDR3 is TGTGCCAGCAGCTCCCGAAGTCGGGAATACTACGAGCAGTACTTC. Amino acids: CASSSRSREYYEQYF.

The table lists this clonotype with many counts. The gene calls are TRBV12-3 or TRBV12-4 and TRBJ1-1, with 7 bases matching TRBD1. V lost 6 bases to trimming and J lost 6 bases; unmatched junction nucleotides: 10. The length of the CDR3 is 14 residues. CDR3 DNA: TGTGCCAGCAGCCCGACAGGGTATACGTCTGAAGCTTTCTTT. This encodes CASSPTGYTSEAFF.

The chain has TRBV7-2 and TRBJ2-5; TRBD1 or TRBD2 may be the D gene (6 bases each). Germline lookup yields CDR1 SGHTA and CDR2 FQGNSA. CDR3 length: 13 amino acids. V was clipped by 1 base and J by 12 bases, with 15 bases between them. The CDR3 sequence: CASSLGGRDPKYF. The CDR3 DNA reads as TGTGCCAGCAGCTTAGGGGGGCGGGACCCCAAGTACTTC.

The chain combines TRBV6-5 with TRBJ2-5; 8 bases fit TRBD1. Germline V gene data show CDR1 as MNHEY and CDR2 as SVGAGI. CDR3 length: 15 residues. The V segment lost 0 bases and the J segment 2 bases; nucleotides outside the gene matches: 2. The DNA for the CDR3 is TGTGCCAGCAGTTACTCCTACAGGGGGCAAGAGACCCAGTACTTC. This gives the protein CASSYSYRGQETQYF.

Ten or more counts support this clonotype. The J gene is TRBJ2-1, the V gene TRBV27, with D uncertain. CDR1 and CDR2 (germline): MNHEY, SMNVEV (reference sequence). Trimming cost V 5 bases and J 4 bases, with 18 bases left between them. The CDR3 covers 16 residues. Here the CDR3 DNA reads TGTGCCAGCAGTACACGTTTGTCGCAGCGTTACAATGAGCAGTTCTTC. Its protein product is CASSTRLSQRYNEQFF.

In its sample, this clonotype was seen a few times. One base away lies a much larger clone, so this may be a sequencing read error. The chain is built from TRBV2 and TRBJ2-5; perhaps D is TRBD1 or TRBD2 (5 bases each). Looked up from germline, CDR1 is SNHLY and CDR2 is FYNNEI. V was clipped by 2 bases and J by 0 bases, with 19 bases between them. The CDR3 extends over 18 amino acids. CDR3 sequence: CASSERLMGRGDQETQYF. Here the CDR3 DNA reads TGTGCCAGCAGTGAAAGATTGATGGGACGGGGAGACCAAGAGACCCAGTACTTC.

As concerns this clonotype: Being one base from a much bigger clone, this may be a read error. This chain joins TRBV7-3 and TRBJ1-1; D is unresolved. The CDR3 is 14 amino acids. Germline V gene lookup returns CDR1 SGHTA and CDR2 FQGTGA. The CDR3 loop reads CACSLKGANTEAFF. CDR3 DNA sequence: TGTGCCTGCAGCTTAAAGGGAGCGAACACTGAAGCTTTCTTT.

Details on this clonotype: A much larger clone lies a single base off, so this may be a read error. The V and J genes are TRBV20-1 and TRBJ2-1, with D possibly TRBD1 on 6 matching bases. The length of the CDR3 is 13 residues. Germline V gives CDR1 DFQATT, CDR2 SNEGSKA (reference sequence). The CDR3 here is CSATWTAYNERFF. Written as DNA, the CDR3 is TGCAGTGCTACATGGACAGCCTACAATGAGCGGTTCTTC.

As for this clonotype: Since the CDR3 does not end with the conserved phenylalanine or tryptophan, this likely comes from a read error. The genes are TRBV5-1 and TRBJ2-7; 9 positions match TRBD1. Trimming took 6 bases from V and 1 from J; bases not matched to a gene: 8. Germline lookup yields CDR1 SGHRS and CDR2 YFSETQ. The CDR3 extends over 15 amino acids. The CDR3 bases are TGCGCCAGCAATTCTAACAGGGGGCCGTCCTACGAGCAGTACCTC. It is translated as CASNSNRGPSYEQYL.

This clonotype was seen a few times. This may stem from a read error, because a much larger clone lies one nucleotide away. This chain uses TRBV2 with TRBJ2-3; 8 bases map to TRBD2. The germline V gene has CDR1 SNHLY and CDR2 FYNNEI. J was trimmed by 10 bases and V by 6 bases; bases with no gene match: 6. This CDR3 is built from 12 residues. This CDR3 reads CASRREGDAQYF. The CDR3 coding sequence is TGTGCCAGCAGACGGGAGGGGGATGCGCAGTATTTT.

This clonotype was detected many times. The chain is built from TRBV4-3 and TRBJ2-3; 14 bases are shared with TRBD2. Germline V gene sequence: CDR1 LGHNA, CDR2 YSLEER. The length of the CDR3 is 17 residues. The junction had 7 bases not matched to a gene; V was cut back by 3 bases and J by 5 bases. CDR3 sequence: CASSHLGTSGSLDTQYF. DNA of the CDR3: TGCGCCAGCAGCCACCTAGGGACTAGCGGGAGCTTAGATACGCAGTATTTT.